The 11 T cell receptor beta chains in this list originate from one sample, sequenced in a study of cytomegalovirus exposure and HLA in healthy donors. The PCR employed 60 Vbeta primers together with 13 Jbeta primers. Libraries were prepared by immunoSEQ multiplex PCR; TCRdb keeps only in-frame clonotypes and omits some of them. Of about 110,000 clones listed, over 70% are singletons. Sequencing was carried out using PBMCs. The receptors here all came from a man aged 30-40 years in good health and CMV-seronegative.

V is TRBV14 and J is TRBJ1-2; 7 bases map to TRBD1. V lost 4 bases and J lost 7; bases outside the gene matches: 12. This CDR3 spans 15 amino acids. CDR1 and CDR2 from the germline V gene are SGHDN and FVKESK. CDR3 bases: TGTGCCAGCAGCCCCACCCTAGACAGGGAGATTGGCTACACCTTC. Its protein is CASSPTLDREIGYTF. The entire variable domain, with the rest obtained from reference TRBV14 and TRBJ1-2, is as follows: EAGVTQFPSHSVIEKGQTVTLRCDPISGHDNLYWYRRVMGKEIKFLLHFVKESKQDESGMPNNRFLAERTGGTYSTLKVQPAELEDSGVYFCASSPTLDREIGYTFGSGTRLTVV.

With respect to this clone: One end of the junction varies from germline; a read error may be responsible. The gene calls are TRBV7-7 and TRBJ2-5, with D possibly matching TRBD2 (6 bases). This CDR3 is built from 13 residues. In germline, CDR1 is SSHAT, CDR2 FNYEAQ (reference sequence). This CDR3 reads CASSRDYQETQYF. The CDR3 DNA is TGTGCTAGCAGCCGGGACTACCAAGAGACCCAGTACTTC.

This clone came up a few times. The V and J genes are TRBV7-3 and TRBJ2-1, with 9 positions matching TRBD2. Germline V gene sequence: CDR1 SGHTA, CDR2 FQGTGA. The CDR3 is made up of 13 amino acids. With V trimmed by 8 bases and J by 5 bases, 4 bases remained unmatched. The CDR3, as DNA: TGTGCCAGCGCGGCTAGCGGGAACAATGAGCAGTTCTTC. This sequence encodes CASAASGNNEQFF.

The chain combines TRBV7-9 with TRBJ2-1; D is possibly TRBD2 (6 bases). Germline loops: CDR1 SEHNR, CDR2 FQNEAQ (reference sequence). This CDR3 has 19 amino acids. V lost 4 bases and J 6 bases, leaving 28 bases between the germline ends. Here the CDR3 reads CASSSTQGVPVGAGNEQFF. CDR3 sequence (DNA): TGTGCCAGCAGCTCTACTCAAGGGGTCCCGGTCGGAGCGGGCAATGAGCAGTTCTTC. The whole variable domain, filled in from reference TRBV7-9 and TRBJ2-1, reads DTGVSQNPRHKITKRGQNVTFRCDPISEHNRLYWYRQTLGQGPEFLTYFQNEAQLEKSRLLSDRFSAERPKGSFSTLEIQRTEQGDSAMYLCASSSTQGVPVGAGNEQFFGPGTRLTVL.

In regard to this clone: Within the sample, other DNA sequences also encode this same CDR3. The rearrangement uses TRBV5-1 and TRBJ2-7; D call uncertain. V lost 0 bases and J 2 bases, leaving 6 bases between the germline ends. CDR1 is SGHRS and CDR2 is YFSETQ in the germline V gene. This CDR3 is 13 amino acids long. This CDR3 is CASSLGAPYEQYF. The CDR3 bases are TGCGCCAGCAGCTTGGGAGCCCCCTACGAGCAGTACTTC.

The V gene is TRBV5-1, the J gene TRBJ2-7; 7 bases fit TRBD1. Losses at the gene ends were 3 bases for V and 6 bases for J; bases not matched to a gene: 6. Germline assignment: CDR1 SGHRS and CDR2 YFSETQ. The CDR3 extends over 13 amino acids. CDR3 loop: CASSSVTGPEQYF. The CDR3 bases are TGCGCCAGCAGCTCCGTGACAGGGCCCGAGCAGTACTTC. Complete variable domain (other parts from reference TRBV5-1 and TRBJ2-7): KAGVTQTPRYLIKTRGQQVTLSCSPISGHRSVSWYQQTPGQGLQFLFEYFSETQRNKGNFPGRFSGRQFSNSRSEMNVSTLELGDSALYLCASSSVTGPEQYFGPGTRLTVT.

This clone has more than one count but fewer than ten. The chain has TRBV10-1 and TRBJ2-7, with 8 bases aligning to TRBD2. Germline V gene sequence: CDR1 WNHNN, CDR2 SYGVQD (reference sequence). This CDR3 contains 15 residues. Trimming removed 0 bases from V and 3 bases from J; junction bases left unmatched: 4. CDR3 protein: CASSESRGGLYEQYF. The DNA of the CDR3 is TGCGCCAGCAGTGAGTCCCGGGGGGGGCTCTACGAGCAGTACTTC.

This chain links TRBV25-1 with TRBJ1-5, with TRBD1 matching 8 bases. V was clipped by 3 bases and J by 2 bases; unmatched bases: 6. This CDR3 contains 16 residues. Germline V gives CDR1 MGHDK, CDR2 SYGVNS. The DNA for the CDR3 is TGTGCCAGCAGTGATGGACAGGGCGGAGGCAATCAGCCCCAGCATTTT. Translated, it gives CASSDGQGGGNQPQHF.

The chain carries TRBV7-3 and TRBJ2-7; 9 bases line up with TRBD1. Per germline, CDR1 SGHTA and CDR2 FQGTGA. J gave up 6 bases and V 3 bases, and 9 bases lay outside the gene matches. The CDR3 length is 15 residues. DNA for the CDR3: TGTGCCAGCAGCTTTACCGGGACAGGGCTGTCCGAGCAGTACTTC. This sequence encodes CASSFTGTGLSEQYF.

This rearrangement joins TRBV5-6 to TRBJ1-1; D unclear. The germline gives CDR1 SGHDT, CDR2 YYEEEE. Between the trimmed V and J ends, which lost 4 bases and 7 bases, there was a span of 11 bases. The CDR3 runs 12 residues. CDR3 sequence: CASSAAGFEAFF. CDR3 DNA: TGTGCCAGCAGCGCAGCCGGGTTTGAAGCTTTCTTT.

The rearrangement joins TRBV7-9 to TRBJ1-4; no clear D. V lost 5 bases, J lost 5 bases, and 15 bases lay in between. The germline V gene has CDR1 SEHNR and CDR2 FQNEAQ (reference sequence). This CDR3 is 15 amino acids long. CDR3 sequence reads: CASSLRAPGNEKLFF. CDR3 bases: TGTGCCAGCAGCCTACGAGCCCCCGGGAATGAAAAACTGTTTTTT.